This T cell receptor (beta chain) stems from a study of blood T cell repertoires in COVID-19. The overall study: The study drew acute and convalescent COVID-19 samples from the United States, Italy and Spain. T cells, B-cell-depleted T cells, or PBMCs provided the cDNA or gDNA that served as material.

Per the study methods: By means of reference gene primer amplification, nucleated cell counts were estimated. Clones were read by immunoSEQ multiplex PCR, and TCRdb kept only the in-frame ones, dropping some. V and J calls and clone size are as listed in that table; D and trimming were resolved from the DNA. The repertoire holds about 73,000 clones, with 90% as singletons. Germline CDR1 reads MNHNS; CDR2 reads SASEGT. This CDR3 comprises 15 residues. The trim removed 1 base at V and 0 bases at J, leaving 0 bases unmatched. The sequenced material came from peripheral blood. This chain links TRBV6-1 with TRBJ1-5, with 7 bases fitting TRBD1. The sequence came from a woman older than 75 with active or convalescent COVID-19. CDR3: CASSEGQGSNQPQHF. CDR3 nucleotides: TGTGCCAGCAGTGAAGGACAGGGTAGCAATCAGCCCCAGCATTTT.